This T cell receptor beta chain stems from a study of T cells in Graves' hyperthyroidism and ophthalmopathy (dated 2019 in TCRdb). Regarding the complete study: Peripheral blood was sampled at the time of initial diagnosis, prior to any treatment. TCR V-J signatures able to tell the groups apart were searched for in a discovery cohort of 90 to 100 patients, of whom more than 40 had Graves' ophthalmopathy and 57 had stable Graves' hyperthyroidism. In about 6 Graves' hyperthyroidism patients, the study also compared T-cell repertoires from thyroid tissue with T-cell repertoires from blood. The 100 discovery patients were randomly split 7:3 into training and test sets. After sampling, hyperthyroidism patients received methimazole starting at 30 mg daily, and ophthalmopathy patients received high-dose intravenous methylprednisolone. The paper describes TCR Vbeta CDR3 sequencing of 120 to 150 peripheral blood samples, made up of 43 ophthalmopathy patients, some 80 hyperthyroidism patients and 17 progressor patients. Prospective prediction of ophthalmopathy was tested in an independent validation cohort of fewer than 20 hyperthyroidism patients and some 17 patients who later progressed to ophthalmopathy.

Graves' hyperthyroidism was defined as stable when no progression to ophthalmopathy occurred over 18 months of follow-up. The hyperthyroidism patients were between 18 and 65 years old and newly diagnosed, with a disease duration of less than 2 months. Any patient with an uncontrolled infection, another autoimmune disease, pregnancy or lactation was excluded. Diagnoses were established on the basis of clinical symptoms, serum thyroxine and TRAb, thyroid ultrasound, and orbital computed tomography. PBMCs were isolated from about 9 ml of fresh peripheral blood by Ficoll-Paque density gradient centrifugation. Trizol reagent was used to extract total RNA, and RNA quality was then checked on an Agilent 2100 Bioanalyzer. TCR beta CDR3 regions were amplified from RNA transcripts. For the first round of RT-PCR on the TCR CDR3, the HTBI primer set was used together with the Qiagen OneStep RT-PCR kit. Libraries were constructed in a second round of multiplex PCR, after which size selection and purification were carried out. Libraries were sequenced paired-end with 100 bp reads on an Illumina HiSeq2000. The paper's data handling went like this. SOAPnuke was used to process the raw data, with reads discarded if the reads contained adapters or uncalled bases, had a mean Phred below 15, or lacked an exact constant-primer or identifier match. High-quality paired reads were merged using COPE v1.2.5, and each unique nucleotide sequence was defined as a clonotype. Clonotypes were aligned to IMGT TRBV, TRBD and TRBJ reference segments using MiTCR v1.1. The analysis was restricted to V-J combinations with a frequency above 0.0001, which together covered 99.2% of the repertoires. A TCS score was defined as the ratio between F50 (clonal expansion) and ExV (chaos), using BLOSUM62-based TCRdist between CDR3 peptides within each V-J. Welch's t-statistics and random forest reduced just over 500 V-J features to 10 to 15, which were used in a naive Bayes classifier (R e1071). Thyroid-blood repertoire similarity was quantified with the Morisita-Horn index. The public reads were quality trimmed at Q25 with fastp and then assembled into clones with MiXCR by TCRdb, keeping productive beta chains. When rows share a CDR3 protein, they turn into one entry using the most common DNA and genes. TCRdb's processing, not the authors' own work, is the source of the V and J calls. This sample lists about 760,000 distinct CDR3 sequences; around 40% were detected once. Together, the top ten hold around a third of the sample.

The paper as a whole reports these results and caveats: Most expanded thyroid clonotypes (frequency above 0.001) were also detected in blood, a finding suggesting that blood repertoires may reflect thyroid immune responses. A model built on a 13 V-J signature distinguished ophthalmopathy from stable hyperthyroidism, reaching over 85% sensitivity and under 84% specificity in cross-validation and 80%/75% in testing. No statistical method was used to fix the sample size in advance, and group allocation was not hidden from the investigators. In validation, progression to ophthalmopathy was predicted by the model with more than 65% sensitivity and 72% to 85% specificity, a median of about 6.4 months before onset.

With regard to this clonotype: It lacks a known antigen. No much larger clonotype is one base removed from it; base qualities were not supplied.

From a lookup of the germline V gene, CDR1 and CDR2 are SGHRS and YFSETQ. The CDR3 sequence holds 15 residues, the cysteine and phenylalanine included. Only the CDR3 portion is preserved as DNA: 45 bases, with reading frame beginning at the first base. V drops 2 bases and J drops 0 bases, leaving 8 bases in between. The sequenced sample consisted of blood. The sequence links TRBV5-1 to TRBJ2-2; the D gene is possibly TRBD1 or TRBD2, each agreeing over 5 bases. The sequence was obtained from a woman in her thirties or forties with Graves' hyperthyroidism. The CDR3 corresponds to CASSFGDANTGELFF. Read as DNA, the sequence is TGCGCCAGCAGCTTCGGGGACGCGAACACCGGGGAGCTGTTTTTT.